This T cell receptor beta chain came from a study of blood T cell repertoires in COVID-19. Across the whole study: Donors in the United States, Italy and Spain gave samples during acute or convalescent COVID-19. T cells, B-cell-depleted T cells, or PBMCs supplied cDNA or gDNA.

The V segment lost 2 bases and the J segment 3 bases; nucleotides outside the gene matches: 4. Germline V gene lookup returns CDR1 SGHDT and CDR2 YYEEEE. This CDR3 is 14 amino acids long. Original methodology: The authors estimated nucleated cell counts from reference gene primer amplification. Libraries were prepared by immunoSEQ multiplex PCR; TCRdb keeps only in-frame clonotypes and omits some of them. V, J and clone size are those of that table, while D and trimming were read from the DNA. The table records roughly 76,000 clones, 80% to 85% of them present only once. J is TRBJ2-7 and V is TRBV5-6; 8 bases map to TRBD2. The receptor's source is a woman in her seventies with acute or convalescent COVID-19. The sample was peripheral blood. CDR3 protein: CASSLGTRSYEQYF. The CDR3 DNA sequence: TGTGCCAGCAGCTTAGGGACTAGGAGCTACGAGCAGTACTTC.